This record concerns one TCR beta chain sequence. The assay was immunoSEQ multiplex PCR, and TCRdb's table has in-frame clones only and misses some. The data hold under 100,000 clones, with under 90% observed a single time. There are 16 residues in the CDR3. Germline CDR1 and CDR2: SGHKS and YYEKEE (reference sequence). The trim removed 4 bases at V and 2 bases at J, leaving 4 bases unmatched. This specimen belongs to a study of OX40 agonist ivuxolimab in advanced cancers. The source was CD4+ or CD8+ T cells sorted from blood, collected in a trial of the OX40 agonist ivuxolimab. The source of this sequence is an adult with an advanced solid tumor such as melanoma, head and neck, liver or kidney cancer. V and J are TRBV5-5 and TRBJ1-6; 9 bases are a match to TRBD1. The DNA of the CDR3 is TGTGCCAGCAGCCTTGACAGGGGGACCTATAATTCACCCCTCCACTTT. Its protein is CASSLDRGTYNSPLHF.